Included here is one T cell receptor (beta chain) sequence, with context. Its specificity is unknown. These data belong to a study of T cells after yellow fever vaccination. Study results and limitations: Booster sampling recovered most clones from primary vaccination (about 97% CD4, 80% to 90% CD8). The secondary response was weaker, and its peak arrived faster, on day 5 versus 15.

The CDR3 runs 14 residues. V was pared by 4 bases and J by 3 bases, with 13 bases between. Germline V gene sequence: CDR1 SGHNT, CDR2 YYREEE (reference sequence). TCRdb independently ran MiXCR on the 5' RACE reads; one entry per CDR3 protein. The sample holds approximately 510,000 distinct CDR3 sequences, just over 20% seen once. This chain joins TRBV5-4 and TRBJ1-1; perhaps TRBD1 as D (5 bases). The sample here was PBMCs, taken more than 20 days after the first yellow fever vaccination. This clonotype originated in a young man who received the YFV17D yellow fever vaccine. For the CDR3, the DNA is TGTGCCAGCAGCCCTCCGTTGGGGGACACTGAAGCTTTCTTT. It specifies CASSPPLGDTEAFF.